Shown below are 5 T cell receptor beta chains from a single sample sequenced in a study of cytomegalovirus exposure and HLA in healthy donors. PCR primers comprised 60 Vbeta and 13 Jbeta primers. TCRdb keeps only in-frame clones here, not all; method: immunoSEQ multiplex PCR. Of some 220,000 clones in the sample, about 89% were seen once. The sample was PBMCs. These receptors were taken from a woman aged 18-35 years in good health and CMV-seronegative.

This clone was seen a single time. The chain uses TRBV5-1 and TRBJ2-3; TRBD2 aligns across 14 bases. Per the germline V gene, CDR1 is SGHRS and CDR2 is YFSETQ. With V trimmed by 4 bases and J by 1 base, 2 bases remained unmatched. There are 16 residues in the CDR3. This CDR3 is CASSVGLAGGTDTQYF. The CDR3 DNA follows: TGCGCCAGCAGCGTGGGACTAGCGGGGGGCACAGATACGCAGTATTTT.

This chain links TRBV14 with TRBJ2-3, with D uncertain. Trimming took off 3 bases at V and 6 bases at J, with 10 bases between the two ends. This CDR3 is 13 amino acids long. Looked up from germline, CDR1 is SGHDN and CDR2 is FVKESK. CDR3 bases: TGTGCCAGCAGCCACGCTCTGGAGGATACGCAGTATTTT. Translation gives CASSHALEDTQYF.

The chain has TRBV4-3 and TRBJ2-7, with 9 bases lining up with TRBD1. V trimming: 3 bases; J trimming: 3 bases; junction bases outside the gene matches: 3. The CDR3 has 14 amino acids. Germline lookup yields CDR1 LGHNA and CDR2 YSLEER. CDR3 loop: CASSQGQGFYEQYF. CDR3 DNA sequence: TGCGCCAGCAGCCAGGGACAGGGCTTCTACGAGCAGTACTTC.

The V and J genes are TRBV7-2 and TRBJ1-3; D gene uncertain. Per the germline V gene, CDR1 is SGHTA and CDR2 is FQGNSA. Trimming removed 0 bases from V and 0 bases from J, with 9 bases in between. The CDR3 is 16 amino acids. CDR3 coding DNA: TGTGCCAGCAGCTTAGCGCCGGAGAACTCTGGAAACACCATATATTTT. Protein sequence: CASSLAPENSGNTIYF.

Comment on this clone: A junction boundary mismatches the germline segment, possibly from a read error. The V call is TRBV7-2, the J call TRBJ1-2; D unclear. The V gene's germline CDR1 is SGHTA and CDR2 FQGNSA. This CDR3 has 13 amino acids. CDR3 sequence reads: CASSQGVNYGCTF. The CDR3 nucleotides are TGTGCCAGCAGCCAAGGAGTGAACTATGGCTGCACCTTC.